This T cell receptor beta chain was found in a study of T cell responses to AZD1222 COVID-19 vaccine (dated by TCRdb to the early 2020s). General notes on the study: AZD1222 recipients whose second dose came at about 4 weeks and those whose second dose came at about 12 weeks were combined into one group, since spike-specific TCR depth and breadth did not differ between the two schedules. A total of 230 to 250 trial participants underwent TCR sequencing, of whom about 210 had received two doses of AZD1222 and some 26 had received two doses of the MenACWY control vaccine. Enrollment into the trials was organized by age into subgroups of 18-55, 56-69 and 70-plus years, and those subgroups contained approximately 150, 30 and 60 TCR-sequenced participants, respectively. Summary of the overall study and its limitations: After two AZD1222 doses, spike-specific TCR breadth and depth were significantly higher than at day 0 and than in MenACWY recipients. The whole spike protein was spanned by vaccine-associated CD4 TCRs, and dominant responses were seen in regions 160-218 and 743-854. Most participants were white British and females outnumbered males, and the authors suggested that clonal diversity may have been underestimated. Only 5 to 7 AZD1222 recipients were SARS-CoV-2 seropositive at baseline, limiting conclusions about previously exposed vaccinees. In the small 56-69-year group, the increase in depth fell short of significance, most likely because of low power. Reportedly, close to half of the unique spike-specific TCRs recognized epitopes lying outside the regions that are mutated in the B.1.351 and B.1.1.7 variants. Because no day 14 peak-response samples were available, repertoires were characterized only after the peak T cell response.

The CDR3 regions of human TCRbeta chains were analyzed by immunosequencing. On the authors' methods: Repertoire TCRs were checked for matches against a reference library of SARS-CoV-2-specific TCRs that had been generated using the MIRA antigen-specificity platform. Breadth was defined as the fraction of unique TCRs that were SARS-CoV-2-associated. Depth was defined as the fraction of total T cells that were SARS-CoV-2-associated. Using the MIRA data, each spike-specific TCR was assigned both to the spike region to which the TCR was reactive and to a CD4 or CD8 class. Log10-transformed breadth and depth values were compared by one-way ANOVA with Sidak's multiple comparisons tests. TCRdb's version of the immuneACCESS table is confined to in-frame rearrangements and falls short of the full clone set. An unresolved V gene accounts for under half of the shortfall where checked; the remainder is of unknown origin. That table is the source of V, J and clone size, and D and trimming were worked out from the DNA. This sample has some 130,000 clones in its table, and more than 85% of those were observed once. The leading ten clones occupy 2.8% of the sample.

CDR1 and CDR2, per the germline V gene, are KGHSH and LQKENI. V and J are truncated by 5 bases and 1 base respectively, leaving an intervening sequence of 12 bases. Its CDR3 holds 15 amino acids, cysteine through phenylalanine. Only the CDR3 DNA is retained, 45 bases long and in frame from the first base. Comment on this clone: Its binding antigen is unknown. Nothing much larger sits one base from this clone, and base qualities are not available.

The time point label of this sample denotes: baseline before first vaccination. Vaccinee samples came from UK trials COV001 and COV002, including a single-blind randomized controlled phase 2/3 trial of AZD1222 (ChAdOx1 nCoV-19) in healthy adults. For TCRbeta chain sequencing, PBMC samples were collected from trial participants at day 0 and at day 28 after the second dose. This chain is built from TRBV18 and TRBJ1-3, with the D gene too uncertain to name. This clonotype originated in an adult in good health. Sequencing used peripheral blood, obtained on day 0 of AZD1222 vaccination. DNA sequence: TGTGCCAGCTCATCGGATACTAGATCTGGAAACACCATATATTTT. Its coded protein is CASSSDTRSGNTIYF.